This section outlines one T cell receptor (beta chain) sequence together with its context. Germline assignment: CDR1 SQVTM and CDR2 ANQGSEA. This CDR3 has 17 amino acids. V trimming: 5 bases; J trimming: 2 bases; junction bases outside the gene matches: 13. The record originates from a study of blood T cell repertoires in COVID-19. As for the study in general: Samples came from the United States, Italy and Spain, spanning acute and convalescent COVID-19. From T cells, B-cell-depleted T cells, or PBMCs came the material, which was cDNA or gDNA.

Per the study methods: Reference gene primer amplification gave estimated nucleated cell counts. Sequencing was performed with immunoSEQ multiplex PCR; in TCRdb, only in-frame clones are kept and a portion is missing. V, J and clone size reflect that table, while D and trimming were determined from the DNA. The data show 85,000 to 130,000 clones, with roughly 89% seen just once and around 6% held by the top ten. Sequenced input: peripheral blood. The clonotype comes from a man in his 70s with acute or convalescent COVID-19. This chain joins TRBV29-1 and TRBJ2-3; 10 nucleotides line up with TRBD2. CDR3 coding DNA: TGCAGCGTTCGCAGACTAGCGGGTAACGCCACCACAGATACGCAGTATTTT. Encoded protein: CSVRRLAGNATTDTQYF.